A single sample is the source of the 26 T cell receptor beta chains below, sequenced in a study of technical replicates of blood from several donors. TCRdb's table, derived via immunoSEQ multiplex PCR, lists solely in-frame clones and lacks some. The sample holds over 50,000 clones, 97% seen once. Sequencing was performed on T cells isolated from PBMCs. The source is a human donor in good health.

The V call is TRBV15, the J call TRBJ1-1; the D is unclear. Germline V lookup: CDR1 LNHNV, CDR2 YYDKDF (reference sequence). V was clipped by 3 bases and J by 4 bases, with 15 bases between them. The CDR3 totals 15 residues. CDR3 protein: CATSSNRGVATEAFF. CDR3 sequence (DNA): TGTGCCACCAGCAGTAATCGGGGAGTGGCCACTGAAGCTTTCTTT.

The V gene is TRBV6-5, the J gene TRBJ1-2, with TRBD1 matching over 11 bases. Germline loops: CDR1 MNHEY, CDR2 SVGAGI. With 6 bases clipped from V and 7 bases from J, the junction kept 10 bases outside the gene matches. The CDR3 consists of 15 residues. CDR3 in DNA: TGTGCCAGCAGCCAACCAGGACAGGGGGCTCGTGGCTACACCTTC. This encodes CASSQPGQGARGYTF.

The V call is TRBV5-1, the J call TRBJ2-6; maybe TRBD1 (6 bases). V was pared by 0 bases and J by 4 bases, with 11 bases between. Germline CDR1 and CDR2: SGHRS and YFSETQ. The CDR3 runs to 16 residues. The CDR3 nucleotides read TGCGCCAGCAGCTTGGAAACAGGGTCCGGGGCCAACGTCCTGACTTTC. Encoded protein: CASSLETGSGANVLTF.

The chain combines TRBV5-5 with TRBJ2-7; D is undetermined. With 4 bases removed from V and 5 bases from J, the gap between germline ends came to 10 bases. Germline V gene data show CDR1 as SGHKS and CDR2 as YYEKEE (reference sequence). The CDR3 covers 12 residues. CDR3 residues: CASSHAQDEQYF. The CDR3 bases are TGTGCCAGCAGCCATGCGCAAGACGAGCAGTACTTC.

The J gene is TRBJ2-5, the V gene TRBV25-1; 10 positions match TRBD1. CDR1 is MGHDK, CDR2 SYGVNS, per germline. The junction had 9 bases not matched to a gene; V was cut back by 6 bases and J by 5 bases. The CDR3 has 15 residues. The CDR3 region has the DNA TGTGCCAGCAGCTCTCGACAGGGGGCGAGGGAGACCCAGTACTTC. This gives the protein CASSSRQGARETQYF.

The V call is TRBV7-2, the J call TRBJ2-7; 9 nucleotides agree with TRBD2. Germline V gives CDR1 SGHTA, CDR2 FQGNSA. CDR3 length: 14 residues. The ends lost 1 base at V and 2 bases at J; junction bases unmatched: 0. CDR3 nucleotide sequence: TGTGCCAGCAGCTTAGGACTAGCGGCCTACGAGCAGTACTTC. Protein product: CASSLGLAAYEQYF.

The V gene is TRBV14, the J gene TRBJ1-2, with 7 bases lining up with TRBD1. The CDR3 contains 15 residues. CDR1 and CDR2 (germline): SGHDN, FVKESK. J lost 7 bases, V lost 1 base, and 9 bases had no gene match. The chain's CDR3 is CASSQGGDSYFGYTF. DNA for the CDR3: TGTGCCAGCAGCCAAGGGGGGGACAGCTATTTTGGCTACACCTTC.

The rearrangement joins TRBV11-2 to TRBJ2-7; D is possibly TRBD2 (6 bases). Germline CDR1 reads SGHAT; CDR2 reads FQNNGV. The CDR3 has 15 residues. V shed 2 bases and J shed 4 bases, with 15 bases lying between them. CDR3 sequence (DNA): TGTGCCAGCAGCTTATCAGGGTACGGGGGATACGAGCAGTACTTC. Translated: CASSLSGYGGYEQYF.

V usage is TRBV5-1 and J usage is TRBJ2-3, with D possibly matching TRBD2 (5 bases). Trimming removed 1 base from V and 3 bases from J, with 12 bases in between. There are 15 residues in the CDR3. Germline V gives CDR1 SGHRS, CDR2 YFSETQ. For the CDR3, the DNA is TGCGCCAGCAGCTTGCCGGGATCGGCTACAGATACGCAGTATTTT. This sequence encodes CASSLPGSATDTQYF.

CDR3 in amino acids: CASSLDNRVLSGNTIYF. Written as DNA, the CDR3 is TGCGCCAGCAGCTTGGATAATCGGGTTCTCTCTGGAAACACCATATATTTT. The chain carries TRBV5-1 and TRBJ1-3; no clear D. CDR1 SGHRS and CDR2 YFSETQ come from the germline V gene. Trimming took off 0 bases at V and 0 bases at J, with 13 bases between the two ends. The CDR3 runs 17 residues.

The V and J genes are TRBV7-9 and TRBJ2-2; no definite D call. V lost 0 bases and J 7 bases, leaving 3 bases between the germline ends. This CDR3 is 12 amino acids long. CDR1 and CDR2 from the germline V gene are SEHNR and FQNEAQ (reference sequence). The CDR3 sequence is CASSLAIGELFF. The CDR3, as DNA: TGTGCCAGCAGCTTAGCCATCGGGGAGCTGTTTTTT.

The chain carries TRBV6-1 and TRBJ1-2; a weak D match, TRBD1 (6 bases). Trimming removed 5 bases at V and 2 bases at J, with 15 bases between. The germline V gene has CDR1 MNHNS and CDR2 SASEGT. The CDR3 consists of 15 residues. CDR3 DNA sequence: TGTGCCAGCAGTATAGCGGGACAAGGGAACTATGGCTACACCTTC. Its protein product is CASSIAGQGNYGYTF.

This clone was observed once. J is TRBJ1-5 and V is TRBV10-2, with D tentatively TRBD1 (6 bases). Germline V gene data show CDR1 as WSHSY and CDR2 as SAAADI. The CDR3 length is 15 residues. The V end was cut by 7 bases, the J end by 1 base, with 14 bases between. The CDR3 DNA reads TGCGCCAGCACTACGACAGGCCCGAGCAATCAGCCCCAGCATTTT. It specifies CASTTTGPSNQPQHF.

V and J are TRBV5-6 and TRBJ2-7, with 9 bases lining up with TRBD1. The CDR3 spans 15 residues. Germline-derived CDR1 and CDR2 are SGHDT and YYEEEE. V lost 3 bases, J lost 0 bases, and 4 bases stayed unmatched. CDR3 nucleotide sequence: TGTGCCAGCAGCTATGAGGGACAGGGCTCCTACGAGCAGTACTTC. It is translated as CASSYEGQGSYEQYF.

V gene TRBV6-5 combines with J gene TRBJ2-7; a weak D match, TRBD1 (5 bases). Germline CDR1 is MNHEY and CDR2 is SVGAGI. Trimming took 6 bases from V and 0 from J, leaving 9 bases between them. This CDR3 spans 13 amino acids. CDR3 amino acids: CASRGPPSYEQYF. The CDR3 DNA sequence: TGTGCCAGCAGGGGGCCACCCTCCTACGAGCAGTACTTC.

The chain recombines TRBV7-2 with TRBJ1-2; D perhaps matches TRBD1 (5 bases). The CDR3 totals 14 residues. Germline CDR1 is SGHTA and CDR2 is FQGNSA. The V and J ends lost 1 base and 8 bases respectively, with 14 bases between them. The chain's CDR3 is CASSLVSTVEGYTF. The CDR3 DNA is TGTGCCAGCAGCTTAGTCTCGACAGTGGAAGGCTACACCTTC.

This clone was recorded only once. The chain has TRBV5-4 and TRBJ2-1; 11 positions agree with TRBD1. With 2 bases clipped from V and 9 bases from J, the junction kept 10 bases outside the gene matches. The CDR3 extends over 16 amino acids. Germline assignment: CDR1 SGHNT and CDR2 YYREEE (reference sequence). DNA for the CDR3: TGTGCCAGCAGCTTCCTGATTGGGACAGGGGGGACTGAGCAGTTCTTC. Translating it yields CASSFLIGTGGTEQFF.

The chain couples TRBV7-6 to TRBJ1-2, with 7 nucleotides matching TRBD1. Trimming at V came to 1 base and at J to 8 bases, leaving 7 bases not matched to a gene. Germline V gene data show CDR1 as SGHVS and CDR2 as FNYEAQ. The CDR3 is 14 residues long. This chain's CDR3 is CASSLEGAAGGYTF. As DNA, the CDR3 is TGTGCCAGCAGCTTAGAGGGGGCCGCTGGAGGCTACACCTTC. Full variable domain (remainder filled in from reference TRBV7-6 and TRBJ1-2): GAGVSQSPRYKVTKRGQDVALRCDPISGHVSLYWYRQALGQGPEFLTYFNYEAQQDKSGLPNDRFSAERPEGSISTLTIQRTEQRDSAMYRCASSLEGAAGGYTFGSGTRLTVV.

The rearrangement joins TRBV7-9 to TRBJ2-7; 11 positions agree with TRBD1. This CDR3 is 18 amino acids long. Trimming removed 5 bases from V and 0 bases from J; junction bases left unmatched: 12. CDR1 is SEHNR, CDR2 FQNEAQ, per germline (reference sequence). CDR3 sequence (DNA): TGTGCCAGCAGCCCGGGGGGACAGGGGGTGGGGAGCTCCTACGAGCAGTACTTC. Translated: CASSPGGQGVGSSYEQYF.

The chain is built from TRBV5-6 and TRBJ1-2, with 12 bases lining up with TRBD1. V lost 3 bases to trimming and J lost 6 bases; unmatched junction nucleotides: 6. In germline, CDR1 is SGHDT, CDR2 YYEEEE. There are 15 residues in the CDR3. DNA of the CDR3: TGTGCCAGCAGCTGGCCGGGACAGGGGGCACATGGCTACACCTTC. Residues: CASSWPGQGAHGYTF.

CDR3 sequence: CASSQDIVAASVGDTQYF. The CDR3 coding sequence is TGTGCCAGCAGCCAAGATATCGTGGCAGCGAGTGTTGGAGATACGCAGTATTTT. The chain combines TRBV4-2 with TRBJ2-3; D call uncertain. This CDR3 region has 18 residues. V was shortened by 0 bases and J by 5 bases, with 21 bases between the two germline ends. CDR1 is LGHNA, CDR2 YNFKEQ, per germline.

V gene TRBV6-6 combines with J gene TRBJ1-5; the match to TRBD1 covers 8 bases. The CDR3 contains 16 residues. From germline, CDR1 is MNHNY and CDR2 SVGAGI (reference sequence). J was trimmed by 0 bases and V by 4 bases; bases with no gene match: 5. For the CDR3, the DNA is TGTGCCAGCAGTTCTCACAGGGGGGTTAGCAATCAGCCCCAGCATTTT. Amino acids: CASSSHRGVSNQPQHF.

This clone was seen a few times. This rearrangement joins TRBV2 to TRBJ1-2; D ambiguous. The CDR3 has 16 amino acids. The V gene lost 2 bases and the J gene lost 0 bases, with 13 bases spanning the gap. CDR1 is SNHLY, CDR2 FYNNEI, per germline. CDR3 DNA sequence: TGTGCCAGCAGTGAAAGGGCTTGGGGAGCTAACTATGGCTACACCTTC. It specifies CASSERAWGANYGYTF. Drawing the rest from reference TRBV2 and TRBJ1-2, the complete variable domain is EPEVTQTPSHQVTQMGQEVILRCVPISNHLYFYWYRQILGQKVEFLVSFYNNEISEKSEIFDDQFSVERPDGSNFTLKIRSTKLEDSAMYFCASSERAWGANYGYTFGSGTRLTVV.

This chain joins TRBV7-6 and TRBJ2-5; 11 bases align to TRBD2. This CDR3 comprises 15 residues. V shed 5 bases, J shed 9 bases, and the junction held 11 bases outside the gene matches. Germline lookup yields CDR1 SGHVS and CDR2 FNYEAQ. CDR3 sequence: CASSNSGGARGAQYF. As DNA, the CDR3 is TGTGCCAGCAGCAATAGCGGGGGGGCCCGGGGGGCCCAGTACTTC. Looking up the rest from reference TRBV7-6 and TRBJ2-5 gives the full variable domain: GAGVSQSPRYKVTKRGQDVALRCDPISGHVSLYWYRQALGQGPEFLTYFNYEAQQDKSGLPNDRFSAERPEGSISTLTIQRTEQRDSAMYRCASSNSGGARGAQYFGPGTRLLVL.

CDR3 sequence reads: CASSYVDTQYF. The CDR3, as DNA: TGTGCCAGCAGTTATGTAGATACGCAGTATTTT. The chain recombines TRBV2 with TRBJ2-3; no clear D. Trimming took off 5 bases at V and 5 bases at J, with 5 bases between the two ends. The germline V gene has CDR1 SNHLY and CDR2 FYNNEI. The CDR3 contains 11 residues.

This clone was picked up one time. The V call is TRBV6-1, the J call TRBJ2-7; 7 positions match TRBD1. Unmatched junction bases numbered 4, after V lost 5 bases and J lost 3 bases. The germline CDR1 and CDR2 sequences are MNHNS and SASEGT. This CDR3 has 13 amino acids. This CDR3 reads CASSRDSFYEQYF. Here the CDR3 DNA reads TGTGCCAGCAGTAGGGACAGCTTCTACGAGCAGTACTTC.